This entry lists 16 T cell receptor beta chains sequenced from one sample in a study of cytomegalovirus exposure and HLA in healthy donors. The PCR made use of 60 Vbeta and 13 Jbeta primers. Produced via immunoSEQ multiplex PCR; TCRdb's table is partial and in-frame only. Seen here are about 120,000 clones, 76% observed once, and the top ten hold approximately 12%. What was sequenced was PBMCs. These receptors were taken from a woman in her thirties or forties in good health and CMV-seropositive.

This rearrangement joins TRBV30 to TRBJ2-3; D might be TRBD2 (7 bases). There are 15 residues in the CDR3. CDR1 and CDR2 from the germline V gene are GTSNPN and SVGIG (reference sequence). Trimming took 2 bases from V and 2 from J, leaving 14 bases between them. The CDR3, as DNA: TGTGCCTGGAGTTCGGGCGGGGGCCTCACAGATACGCAGTATTTT. Encoded protein: CAWSSGGGLTDTQYF.

The gene calls are TRBV6-5 and TRBJ1-2, with D unresolved. Trimming pared 0 bases from V and 4 bases from J, leaving 12 bases between. The CDR3 is made up of 15 amino acids. CDR1 and CDR2 from the germline V gene are MNHEY and SVGAGI. The CDR3 DNA reads as TGTGCCAGCAGTTACTCGGCCACCTCGGGCTATGGCTACACCTTC. Amino acids: CASSYSATSGYGYTF.

For the CDR3, the DNA is TGTGCCAGCAGTTACGGAAGGAGGATACAACTGTTTTTT. This sequence encodes CASSYGRRIQLFF. This chain connects TRBV6-7 to TRBJ1-4; D gene unclear. Being an ORF, TRBV6-7 has a function that is uncertain. This CDR3 is built from 13 residues. V was pared by 2 bases and J by 12 bases, with 13 bases between.

The chain carries TRBV2 and TRBJ1-4; D may be TRBD1 (6 bases). Germline V gene lookup returns CDR1 SNHLY and CDR2 FYNNEI. V lost 4 bases to trimming and J lost 3 bases, with 12 bases between them. The CDR3 has 15 amino acids. The CDR3 coding sequence is TGTGCCAGCAGTGGGGGGGGCATTGCTAATGAAAAACTGTTTTTT. Its translation is CASSGGGIANEKLFF.

The chain carries TRBV2 and TRBJ2-5; 12 bases agree with TRBD2. Germline-derived CDR1 and CDR2 are SNHLY and FYNNEI. With 4 bases clipped from V and 4 bases from J, the junction kept 10 bases outside the gene matches. The CDR3 contains 17 residues. The CDR3, as DNA: TGTGCCAGCAGTGCTTTCTCGACTAGCGGGGGCGGAGAGACCCAGTACTTC. Protein: CASSAFSTSGGGETQYF.

This chain uses TRBV19 with TRBJ1-2, with TRBD1 matching over 8 bases. The CDR3 is 14 amino acids. The V gene end was trimmed by 1 base and the J gene end by 8 bases; junction bases not matched to a gene: 6. The germline gives CDR1 LNHDA, CDR2 SQIVND (reference sequence). The CDR3 sequence: CASSIVGDRFGYTF. In DNA form, the CDR3 reads TGTGCCAGTAGTATAGTTGGGGACAGGTTCGGCTACACCTTC.

This clone was counted once. The V gene is TRBV5-1, the J gene TRBJ1-4; D call uncertain. V lost 1 base and J lost 4, with 11 bases in between. The germline gives CDR1 SGHRS, CDR2 YFSETQ. This CDR3 spans 15 amino acids. The CDR3 loop reads CASSLTTTYNEKLFF. CDR3 DNA: TGCGCCAGCAGCTTGACGACAACTTATAATGAAAAACTGTTTTTT.

The chain combines TRBV6-5 with TRBJ1-4; 7 bases agree with TRBD1. V was pared by 4 bases and J by 11 bases, with 7 bases of the junction left unmatched. Germline V gene lookup returns CDR1 MNHEY and CDR2 SVGAGI. The length of the CDR3 is 13 residues. CDR3 nucleotides: TGTGCCAGCAGTTTCGCAGGGGGTTTGAAACTGTTTTTT. Translated: CASSFAGGLKLFF.

As to this clone: The junction differs from germline at one of its ends, possibly a read error. The chain combines TRBV7-9 with TRBJ1-1; D is unclear. This CDR3 has 14 residues. The germline CDR1 and CDR2 sequences are SEHNR and FQNEAQ (reference sequence). For the CDR3, the DNA is TGTTCCAGCAGCTTTTGGACGGGGAAAACTGAAGCTTTCTTT. Translating it yields CSSSFWTGKTEAFF.

The chain has TRBV5-4 and TRBJ2-7; 11 nucleotides line up with TRBD2. This CDR3 has 15 amino acids. V trimming: 2 bases; J trimming: 5 bases; junction bases outside the gene matches: 6. From germline, CDR1 is SGHNT and CDR2 YYREEE (reference sequence). CDR3 sequence: CASSLGLAGGNEQYF. CDR3 in DNA: TGTGCCAGCAGCTTAGGGCTAGCGGGGGGCAACGAGCAGTACTTC. Full variable domain (rest looked up from reference TRBV5-4 and TRBJ2-7): ETGVTQSPTHLIKTRGQQVTLRCSSQSGHNTVSWYQQALGQGPQFIFQYYREEENGRGNFPPRFSGLQFPNYSSELNVNALELDDSALYLCASSLGLAGGNEQYFGPGTRLTVT.

V gene TRBV5-1 combines with J gene TRBJ1-1, with 11 nucleotides matching TRBD1. The CDR3 is 15 amino acids. Trimming removed 7 bases from V and 4 bases from J; junction bases left unmatched: 9. Germline V lookup: CDR1 SGHRS, CDR2 YFSETQ. CDR3 sequence reads: CASGEVGTGGTEAFF. The CDR3 DNA is TGCGCCAGCGGGGAGGTGGGGACAGGGGGCACTGAAGCTTTCTTT. Together with reference TRBV5-1 and TRBJ1-1, the CDR3 gives the full variable domain: KAGVTQTPRYLIKTRGQQVTLSCSPISGHRSVSWYQQTPGQGLQFLFEYFSETQRNKGNFPGRFSGRQFSNSRSEMNVSTLELGDSALYLCASGEVGTGGTEAFFGQGTRLTVV.

The chain employs TRBV5-1 and TRBJ1-3; unclear D gene. The CDR3 contains 15 residues. Trimming removed 4 bases from V and 4 bases from J, with 15 bases in between. The germline CDR1 and CDR2 sequences are SGHRS and YFSETQ. The CDR3 sequence: CASSPGPGKGNTIYF. The CDR3 coding sequence is TGCGCCAGCAGCCCCGGGCCGGGGAAAGGAAACACCATATATTTT.

The chain couples TRBV27 to TRBJ2-5; D unresolved. Germline lookup yields CDR1 MNHEY and CDR2 SMNVEV (reference sequence). CDR3 length equals 13 residues. Trimming stripped 5 bases from V and 2 bases from J, with 9 bases between. The CDR3 bases are TGTGCCAGCAGTCCCAGTCCACAAGAGACCCAGTACTTC. It is translated as CASSPSPQETQYF.

This clone was seen more than once but under ten times. The gene calls are TRBV5-4 and TRBJ1-2, with 10 bases aligning to TRBD1. V gave up 0 bases and J gave up 4 bases; unmatched junction bases: 3. The CDR3 runs 15 residues. Germline CDR1 is SGHNT and CDR2 is YYREEE (reference sequence). CDR3 sequence: CASSLGGQGVYGYTF. CDR3 nucleotides: TGTGCCAGCAGCTTGGGCGGACAGGGGGTCTATGGCTACACCTTC. The whole variable domain, filled in from reference TRBV5-4 and TRBJ1-2, reads ETGVTQSPTHLIKTRGQQVTLRCSSQSGHNTVSWYQQALGQGPQFIFQYYREEENGRGNFPPRFSGLQFPNYSSELNVNALELDDSALYLCASSLGGQGVYGYTFGSGTRLTVV.

The CDR3 protein is CASSPGLAPGELFF. The CDR3 DNA reads as TGTGCCAGCAGCCCCGGACTAGCTCCCGGGGAGCTGTTTTTT. J is TRBJ2-2 and V is TRBV7-9, with TRBD2 matching over 8 bases. This CDR3 spans 14 amino acids. The V and J ends lost 5 bases and 6 bases, in that order; junction bases with no gene match: 5. From germline, CDR1 is SEHNR and CDR2 FQNEAQ (reference sequence). The whole variable domain, remainder taken from reference TRBV7-9 and TRBJ2-2, is DTGVSQNPRHKITKRGQNVTFRCDPISEHNRLYWYRQTLGQGPEFLTYFQNEAQLEKSRLLSDRFSAERPKGSFSTLEIQRTEQGDSAMYLCASSPGLAPGELFFGEGSRLTVL.

The CDR3 DNA is TGTGCCAGCAGTATCGAGAGGGATCAGCCCCAGCATTTT. Translating gives CASSIERDQPQHF. V gene TRBV2 combines with J gene TRBJ1-5, with no clear D. CDR1 and CDR2 (germline): SNHLY, FYNNEI. This CDR3 is 13 amino acids long. The V end was cut by 5 bases, the J end by 5 bases, with 10 bases between. The full variable domain, with the rest looked up from reference TRBV2 and TRBJ1-5, is EPEVTQTPSHQVTQMGQEVILRCVPISNHLYFYWYRQILGQKVEFLVSFYNNEISEKSEIFDDQFSVERPDGSNFTLKIRSTKLEDSAMYFCASSIERDQPQHFGDGTRLSIL.